The rows below give T cell receptor beta chains drawn from one sample of a study of shared clonotypes between healthy human individuals. Method: immunoSEQ multiplex PCR; TCRdb's copy keeps in-frame clones and lacks some. The sample consists of a few million clones, around nine tenths of them appearing once. Sequencing used naive CD4+ T cells sorted from blood. The receptor source for this set is a man in his late teens or twenties in good health. CDR3s include the opening cysteine and the closing phenylalanine or tryptophan.

TRBV5-8	TRBJ1-5	CASSLVQGLGNQPQHF
TRBV19	TRBJ2-7	CASSIAGSSYEQYF
TRBV4-2	TRBJ1-1	CASSQSRDTEAFF
TRBV6-6	TRBJ1-1	CASSPIMNTEAFF
TRBV19	TRBJ1-5	CASSKITADSNQPQHF
TRBV6-6	TRBJ2-7	CASSTGLAGSYEQYF
TRBV10-3	TRBJ2-5	CAIRKGQGQVETQYF
TRBV5-1	TRBJ1-1	CASSLELTETGAFF
TRBV10-3	TRBJ2-6	CAISENPGTGANVLTF
TRBV19	TRBJ2-1	CASSPGRKGGNEQFF
TRBV7-9	TRBJ2-3	CASSQSTDTQYF
TRBV19	TRBJ1-5	CASSLADSNQPQHF
TRBV7-9	TRBJ1-3	CASSLGLASSGNTIYF
TRBV4-3	TRBJ1-2	CASSQDRGGPVDYGYTF
TRBV18	TRBJ2-3	CASSRPVGTDTQYF
TRBV9	TRBJ2-7	CASSNGQANSYEQYF
TRBV29-1	TRBJ2-7	CSVEGENSYEQYF
TRBV6-1	TRBJ1-2	CASSESGLGYTF
TRBV6-5	TRBJ2-7	CASSYGEDASYEQYF
TRBV15	TRBJ2-7	CATSSGLGQGSYEQYF
TRBV5-5	TRBJ2-1	CASTRFLAGGYNEQFF
TRBV7-9	TRBJ2-5	CASSSLAGGSETQYF
TRBV6-5	TRBJ1-1	CASSWTGGGMNTEAFF
TRBV9	TRBJ1-4	CASSGGQHGNEKLFF
TRBV6-1	TRBJ2-2	CASSGTSGSLRTGELFF
TRBV5-1	TRBJ2-5	CASSLSFGLGQETQYF
TRBV5-4	TRBJ1-3	CASSLGPLSSGNTIYF
TRBV6-6	TRBJ2-1	CASRTKAEQFF
TRBV19	TRBJ2-1	CASSKSRSGGAYNEQFF
TRBV30	TRBJ2-5	CAWSVGGRASETQYF
TRBV5-4	TRBJ1-2	CASSLRENYGYTF
TRBV7-6	TRBJ1-5	CASSERGGQPQHF
TRBV4-3	TRBJ2-3	CASSQDFPRPTATQYF
TRBV30	TRBJ2-1	CAWSAGSSGLKEQFF
TRBV11-2	TRBJ2-2	CASTSWGAGELFF
TRBV13	TRBJ2-3	CASSLGVAGGEGTDTQYF
TRBV19	TRBJ2-3	CASRPKGADTQYF
TRBV18	TRBJ1-1	CASSPTQGMNTEAFF
TRBV21-1	TRBJ2-3	CASSKDAAGDTDTQYF
TRBV29-1	TRBJ2-7	CSVQGRAYYEQYF
TRBV6-1	TRBJ2-7	CASKVSGRDEQYF
TRBV28	TRBJ2-1	CASLAGGLAGRSSYNEQFF
TRBV2	TRBJ2-7	CASSRGSYEQYF
TRBV5-1	TRBJ2-5	CASSLAGSSGQETQYF
TRBV15	TRBJ1-2	CATTVDRDYGYTF
TRBV6-6	TRBJ2-7	CASSRDNYEQYF
TRBV2	TRBJ2-7	CASKSKGVSYEQYF
TRBV6-6	TRBJ1-1	CASSYRSEAFF
TRBV5-4	TRBJ1-5	CASSTTRTGSFSQPQHF